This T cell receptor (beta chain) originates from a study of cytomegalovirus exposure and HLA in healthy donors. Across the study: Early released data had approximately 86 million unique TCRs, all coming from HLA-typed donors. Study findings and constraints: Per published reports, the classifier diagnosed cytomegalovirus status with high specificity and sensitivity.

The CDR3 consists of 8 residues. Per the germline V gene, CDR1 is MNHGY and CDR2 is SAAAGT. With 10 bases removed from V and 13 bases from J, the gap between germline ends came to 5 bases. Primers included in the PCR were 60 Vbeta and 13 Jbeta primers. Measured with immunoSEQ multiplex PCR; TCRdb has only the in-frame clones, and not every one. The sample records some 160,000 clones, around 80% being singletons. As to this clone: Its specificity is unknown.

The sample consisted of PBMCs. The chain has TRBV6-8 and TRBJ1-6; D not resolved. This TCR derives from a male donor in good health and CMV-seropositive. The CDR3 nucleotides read TGTGCCACCTTCCCCCTCCACTTT. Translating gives CATFPLHF.